The rows below give T cell receptor beta chains drawn from one sample of a study of regulatory T cells in long-lasting Graves disease. TCRdb processed the multiplex PCR reads anew with MiXCR; each CDR3 protein has one entry. Altogether under 300,000 distinct CDR3 sequences are present, around 20% being singletons, with the ten largest covering approximately 14%. The input for sequencing was peripheral blood mononuclear cells (PBMCs), taken at new diagnosis, from a patient treated with antithyroid drugs. These receptors were taken from a female donor with Graves disease. CDR3s include the opening cysteine and the closing phenylalanine or tryptophan. D genes are given only for firm matches. Size is stated for part of the rows, as once, few or many counts, or as a class when the clone is expanded.

>TRBD1|TRBJ1-5|TRBV5-1|15|many
TGCGCCAGCAGCATCGGACAGGGGGCGAATCAGCCCCAGCATTTT
CASSIGQGANQPQHF
>.|TRBJ1-5|TRBV4-2|15|few
TGTGCCAGCAGCCTGCAGGGGAAGAACAATCAGCCCCAGCATTTT
CASSLQGKNNQPQHF
>.|TRBJ1-2|TRBV12-3/TRBV12-4|12|many
TGTGCCAGCAGTTTAAGGACCTATGGCTACACCTTC
CASSLRTYGYTF
>.|TRBJ1-5|TRBV7-8|17|many
TGTGCCAGCAGCTTAGCGGAGGTCAGCTATAGCAATCAGCCCCAGCATTTT
CASSLAEVSYSNQPQHF
>.|TRBJ2-1|TRBV11-3|12|many
TGTGCCAGCAGCTTAGAATTGGGTGAGCAGTTCTTC
CASSLELGEQFF
>TRBD2|TRBJ2-1|TRBV12-3/TRBV12-4|14|many
TGTGCCAGCAGTCGACTAGCGGGAGCCAATGAGCAGTTCTTC
CASSRLAGANEQFF
>.|TRBJ2-6|TRBV4-3|16|many
TGCGCCAGCAGCCAAGAGGACGGACCTGGGGCCAACGTCCTGACTTTC
CASSQEDGPGANVLTF
>TRBD1|TRBJ1-2|TRBV6-1|15|few
TGTGCCAGCAGACGGAGCCGGGACAGGTACTATGGCTACACCTTC
CASRRSRDRYYGYTF
>TRBD2|TRBJ2-1|TRBV20-1|16|few
TGCAGTGCTATCACTACTAGCGGGAGGGGGTACAATGAGCAGTTCTTC
CSAITTSGRGYNEQFF
>TRBD1|TRBJ2-3|TRBV5-4|15|many
TGTGCCAGCAGACCAGGGGGTAGGAGCACAGATACGCAGTATTTT
CASRPGGRSTDTQYF
>.|TRBJ2-1|TRBV7-2|16|medium-sized
TGTGCCAGCAGCGGGAGGGTTGGGGGCAGGGAGTCTGAGCAGTTCTTC
CASSGRVGGRESEQFF
>.|TRBJ2-2|TRBV12-3/TRBV12-4|14|many
TGTGCCAGCAGTTTATCCCAGGGTTCCGGGGAGCTGTTTTTT
CASSLSQGSGELFF
>.|TRBJ2-1|TRBV18|14|many
TGTGCCAGCTCACCACCGTCTCAGGGAGGCGGTCCGTTCTTC
CASSPPSQGGGPFF
>.|TRBJ1-6|TRBV7-9|13|many
TGTGCCAGCACCCTCGGGGGGAATTCACCCCTCCACTTT
CASTLGGNSPLHF
>TRBD2|TRBJ2-2|TRBV9|17|many
TGTGCCAGCAGCGTTAACAGCGGGGGAGAGAACACCGGGGAGCTGTTTTTT
CASSVNSGGENTGELFF
>TRBD1|TRBJ1-2|TRBV30|12|.
TGTGCCTGCCCTGGACAGGGGTGGGGCTACACCTTC
CACPGQGWGYTF
>TRBD1|TRBJ2-1|TRBV24-1|15|many
TGTGCCACCAGTGATTTGAGGACAGGGGTCAATGAGCAGTTCTTC
CATSDLRTGVNEQFF